One T cell receptor (beta chain) is described in this entry. The data were obtained in a study of blood T cell repertoires in COVID-19. The V end was cut by 6 bases, the J end by 3 bases, with 10 bases between. The germline V gene has CDR1 SEHNR and CDR2 FQNEAQ (reference sequence). There are 13 residues in the CDR3. The method was immunoSEQ multiplex PCR; TCRdb's version includes in-frame clones alone and lacks a portion of them. Here the sample spans a few hundred thousand clones, nearly 90% being singletons. The genes are TRBV7-9 and TRBJ2-3; D gene uncertain. This receptor was obtained from a man younger than 35 with active or convalescent COVID-19. The sequenced sample was peripheral blood. The CDR3 DNA follows: TGTGCCAGCAGTTGGTCAGGTACAGATACGCAGTATTTT. Residues: CASSWSGTDTQYF.